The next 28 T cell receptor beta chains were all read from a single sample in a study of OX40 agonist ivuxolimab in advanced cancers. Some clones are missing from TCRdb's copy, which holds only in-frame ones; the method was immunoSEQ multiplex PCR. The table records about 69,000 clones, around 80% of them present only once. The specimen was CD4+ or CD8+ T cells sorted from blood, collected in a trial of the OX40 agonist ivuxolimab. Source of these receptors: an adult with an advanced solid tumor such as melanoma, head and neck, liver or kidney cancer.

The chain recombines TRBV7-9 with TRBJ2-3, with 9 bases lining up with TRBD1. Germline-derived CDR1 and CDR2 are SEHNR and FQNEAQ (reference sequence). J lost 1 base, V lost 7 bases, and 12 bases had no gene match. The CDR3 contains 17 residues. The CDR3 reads CASTPPFRDRGTDTQYF. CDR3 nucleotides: TGTGCCAGCACCCCCCCCTTCCGGGACAGGGGCACAGATACGCAGTATTTT.

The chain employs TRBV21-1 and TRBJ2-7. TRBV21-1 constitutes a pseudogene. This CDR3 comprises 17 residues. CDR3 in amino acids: CASSILFGTKSSYEQYF. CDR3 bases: TGTGCCAGCAGCATTCTCTTTGGCACCAAGAGCTCCTACGAGCAGTACTTC.

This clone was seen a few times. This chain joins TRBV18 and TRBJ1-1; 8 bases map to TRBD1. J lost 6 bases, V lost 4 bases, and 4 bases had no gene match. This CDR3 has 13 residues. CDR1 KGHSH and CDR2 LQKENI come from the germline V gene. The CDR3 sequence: CASSQDREAEAFF. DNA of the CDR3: TGTGCCAGCTCACAGGACAGGGAAGCTGAAGCTTTCTTT.

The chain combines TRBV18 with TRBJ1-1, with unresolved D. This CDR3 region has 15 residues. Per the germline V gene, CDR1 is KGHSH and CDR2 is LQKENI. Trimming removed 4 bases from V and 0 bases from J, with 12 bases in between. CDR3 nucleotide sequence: TGTGCCAGCTCACAGAACGAGGTCCTGAACACTGAAGCTTTCTTT. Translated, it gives CASSQNEVLNTEAFF.

The CDR3: CASSVGTTDTQYF. The DNA for the CDR3 is TGCGCCAGCAGTGTCGGAACCACAGATACGCAGTATTTT. V gene TRBV5-1 combines with J gene TRBJ2-3; no clear D. Germline V gene lookup returns CDR1 SGHRS and CDR2 YFSETQ. The CDR3 has 13 residues. Trimming cost V 5 bases and J 2 bases, with 9 bases left between them.

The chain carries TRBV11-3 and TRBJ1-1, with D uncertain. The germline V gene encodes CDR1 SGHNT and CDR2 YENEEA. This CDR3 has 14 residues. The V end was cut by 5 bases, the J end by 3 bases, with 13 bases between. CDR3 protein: CASSPNGKDTEAFF. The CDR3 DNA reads TGTGCCAGCAGCCCTAATGGGAAGGACACTGAAGCTTTCTTT.

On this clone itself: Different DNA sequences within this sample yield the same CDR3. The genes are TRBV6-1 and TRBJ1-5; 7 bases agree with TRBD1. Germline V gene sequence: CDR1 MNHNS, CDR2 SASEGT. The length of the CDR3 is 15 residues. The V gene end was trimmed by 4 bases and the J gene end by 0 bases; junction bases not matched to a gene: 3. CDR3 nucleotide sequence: TGTGCCAGCAGTGGACAGGGAAATAGCAATCAGCCCCAGCATTTT. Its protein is CASSGQGNSNQPQHF.

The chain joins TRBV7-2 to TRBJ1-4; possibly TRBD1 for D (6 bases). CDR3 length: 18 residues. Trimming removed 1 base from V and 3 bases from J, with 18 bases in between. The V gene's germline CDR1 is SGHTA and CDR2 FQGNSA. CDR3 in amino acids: CASSLGAWGATANEKLFF. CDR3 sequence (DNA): TGTGCCAGCAGCTTAGGGGCCTGGGGGGCGACAGCTAATGAAAAACTGTTTTTT. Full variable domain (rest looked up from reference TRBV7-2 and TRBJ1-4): GAGVSQSPSNKVTEKGKDVELRCDPISGHTALYWYRQSLGQGLEFLIYFQGNSAPDKSGLPSDRFSAERTGGSVSTLTIQRTQQEDSAVYLCASSLGAWGATANEKLFFGSGTQLSVL.

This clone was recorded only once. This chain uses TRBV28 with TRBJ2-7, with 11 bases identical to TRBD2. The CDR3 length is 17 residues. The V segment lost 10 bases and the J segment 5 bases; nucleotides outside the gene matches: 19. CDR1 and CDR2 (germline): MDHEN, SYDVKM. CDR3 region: CATTVPPRLAGKDEQYF. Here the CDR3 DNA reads TGTGCCACGACCGTTCCACCCCGACTAGCGGGAAAGGACGAGCAGTACTTC.

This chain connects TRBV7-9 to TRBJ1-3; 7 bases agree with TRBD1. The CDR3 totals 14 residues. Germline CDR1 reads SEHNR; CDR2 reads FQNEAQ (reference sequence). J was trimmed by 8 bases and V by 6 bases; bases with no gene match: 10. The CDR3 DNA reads TGTGCCAGCAGTTTCTCCGGGACAGACCACACCATATATTTT. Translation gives CASSFSGTDHTIYF.

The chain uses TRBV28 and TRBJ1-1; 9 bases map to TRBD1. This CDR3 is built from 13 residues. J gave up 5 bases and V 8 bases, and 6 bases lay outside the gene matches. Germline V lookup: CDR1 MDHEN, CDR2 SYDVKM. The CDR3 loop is CASCRDRVTEAFF. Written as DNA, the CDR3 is TGTGCCAGCTGCCGGGACAGGGTAACTGAAGCTTTCTTT.

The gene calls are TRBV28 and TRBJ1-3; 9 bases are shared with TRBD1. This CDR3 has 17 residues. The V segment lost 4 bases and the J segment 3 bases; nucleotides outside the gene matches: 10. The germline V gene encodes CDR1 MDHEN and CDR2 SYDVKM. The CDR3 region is CASSSRGTGGGGNTIYF. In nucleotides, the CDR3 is TGTGCCAGCAGTTCAAGGGGAACAGGGGGCGGTGGAAACACCATATATTTT.

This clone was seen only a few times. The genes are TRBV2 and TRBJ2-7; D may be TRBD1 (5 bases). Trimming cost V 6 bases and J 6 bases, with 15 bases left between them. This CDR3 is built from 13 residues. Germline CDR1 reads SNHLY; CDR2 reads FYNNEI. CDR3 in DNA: TGTGCCAGCAGGGATGACAGTCAGGGCGAGCAGTACTTC. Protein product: CASRDDSQGEQYF.

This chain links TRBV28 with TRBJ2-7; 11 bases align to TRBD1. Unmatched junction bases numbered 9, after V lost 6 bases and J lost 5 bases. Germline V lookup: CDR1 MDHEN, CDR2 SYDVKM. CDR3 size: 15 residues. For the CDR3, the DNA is TGTGCCAGCAGACCAACGGACAGGGGGCTGAACGAGCAGTACTTC. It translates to CASRPTDRGLNEQYF.

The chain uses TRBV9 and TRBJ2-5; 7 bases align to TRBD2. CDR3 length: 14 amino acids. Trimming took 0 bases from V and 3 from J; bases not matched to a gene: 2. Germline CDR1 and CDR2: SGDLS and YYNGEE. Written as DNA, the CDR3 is TGTGCCAGCAGCGTAGGGCTAGCGGAAGAGACCCAGTACTTC. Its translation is CASSVGLAEETQYF. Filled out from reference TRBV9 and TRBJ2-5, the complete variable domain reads DSGVTQTPKHLITATGQRVTLRCSPRSGDLSVYWYQQSLDQGLQFLIQYYNGEERAKGNILERFSAQQFPDLHSELNLSSLELGDSALYFCASSVGLAEETQYFGPGTRLLVL.

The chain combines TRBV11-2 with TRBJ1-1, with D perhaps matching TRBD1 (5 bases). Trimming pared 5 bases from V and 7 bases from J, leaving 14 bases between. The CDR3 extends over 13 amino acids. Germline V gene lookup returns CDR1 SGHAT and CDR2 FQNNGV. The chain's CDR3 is CASSRRGAFEAFF. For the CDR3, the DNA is TGTGCCAGCAGCAGACGCGGGGCCTTTGAAGCTTTCTTT.

CDR3 bases: TGCGCCAGCGGATTTAGCGGTACGAACACCGGGGAGCTGTTTTTT. This encodes CASGFSGTNTGELFF. The chain combines TRBV5-1 with TRBJ2-2, with D perhaps matching TRBD2 (6 bases). The V gene lost 7 bases and the J gene lost 0 bases, with 13 bases spanning the gap. CDR1 and CDR2 (germline): SGHRS, YFSETQ. This CDR3 has 15 amino acids.

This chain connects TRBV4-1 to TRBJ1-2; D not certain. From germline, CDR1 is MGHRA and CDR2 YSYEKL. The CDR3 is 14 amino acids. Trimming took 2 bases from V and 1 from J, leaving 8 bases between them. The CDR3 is CASSQPPLNYGYTF. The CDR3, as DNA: TGCGCCAGCAGCCAACCTCCCCTTAACTATGGCTACACCTTC.

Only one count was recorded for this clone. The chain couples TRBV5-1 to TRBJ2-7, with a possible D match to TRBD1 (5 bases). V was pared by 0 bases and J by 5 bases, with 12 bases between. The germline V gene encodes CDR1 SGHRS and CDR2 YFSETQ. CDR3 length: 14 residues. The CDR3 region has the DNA TGCGCCAGCAGCTTGGGAGTGGGGCAGGACGAGCAGTACTTC. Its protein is CASSLGVGQDEQYF.

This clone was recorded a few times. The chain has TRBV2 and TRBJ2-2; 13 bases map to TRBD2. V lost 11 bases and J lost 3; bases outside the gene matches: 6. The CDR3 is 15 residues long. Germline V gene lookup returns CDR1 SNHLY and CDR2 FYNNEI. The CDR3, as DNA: TGTGCCGCCAAAGGGACTAGCGGGGACACCGGGGAGCTGTTTTTT. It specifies CAAKGTSGDTGELFF.

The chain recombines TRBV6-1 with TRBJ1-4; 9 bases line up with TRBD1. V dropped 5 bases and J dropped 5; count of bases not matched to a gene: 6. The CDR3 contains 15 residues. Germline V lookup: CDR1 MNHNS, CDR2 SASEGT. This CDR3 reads CASSPPGTGNEKLFF. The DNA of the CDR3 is TGTGCCAGCAGTCCACCCGGGACAGGGAATGAAAAACTGTTTTTT.

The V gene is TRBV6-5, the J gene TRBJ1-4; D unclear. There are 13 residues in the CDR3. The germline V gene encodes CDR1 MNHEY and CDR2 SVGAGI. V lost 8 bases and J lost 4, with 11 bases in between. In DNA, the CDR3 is TGTGCCAGCGGTAACGTGATTAATGAAAAACTGTTTTTT. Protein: CASGNVINEKLFF.

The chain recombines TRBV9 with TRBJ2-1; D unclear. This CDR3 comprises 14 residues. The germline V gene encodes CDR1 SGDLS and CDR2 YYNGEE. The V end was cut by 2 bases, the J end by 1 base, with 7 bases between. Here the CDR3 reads CASSVSGSYNEQFF. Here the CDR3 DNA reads TGTGCCAGCAGCGTTAGTGGGTCCTACAATGAGCAGTTCTTC. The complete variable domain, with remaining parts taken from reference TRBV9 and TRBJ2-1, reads DSGVTQTPKHLITATGQRVTLRCSPRSGDLSVYWYQQSLDQGLQFLIQYYNGEERAKGNILERFSAQQFPDLHSELNLSSLELGDSALYFCASSVSGSYNEQFFGPGTRLTVL.

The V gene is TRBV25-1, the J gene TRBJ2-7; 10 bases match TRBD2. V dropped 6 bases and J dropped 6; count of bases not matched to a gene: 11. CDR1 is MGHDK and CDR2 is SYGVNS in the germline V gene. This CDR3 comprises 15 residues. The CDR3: CASRSKGTSALEQYF. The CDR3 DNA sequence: TGTGCCAGCAGATCAAAAGGGACTAGCGCCCTCGAGCAGTACTTC.

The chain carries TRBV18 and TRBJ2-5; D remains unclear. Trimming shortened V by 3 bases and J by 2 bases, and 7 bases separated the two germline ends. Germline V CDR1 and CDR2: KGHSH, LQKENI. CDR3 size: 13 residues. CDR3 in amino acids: CASSPNSQETQYF. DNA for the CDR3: TGTGCCAGCTCACCTAACTCGCAAGAGACCCAGTACTTC.

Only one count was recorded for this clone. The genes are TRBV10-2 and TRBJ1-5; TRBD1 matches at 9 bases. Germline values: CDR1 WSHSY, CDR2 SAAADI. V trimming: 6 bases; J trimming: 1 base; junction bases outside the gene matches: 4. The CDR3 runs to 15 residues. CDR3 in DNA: TGCGCCAGCAGAACAGGGACAGGGAGCAATCAGCCCCAGCATTTT. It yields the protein CASRTGTGSNQPQHF.

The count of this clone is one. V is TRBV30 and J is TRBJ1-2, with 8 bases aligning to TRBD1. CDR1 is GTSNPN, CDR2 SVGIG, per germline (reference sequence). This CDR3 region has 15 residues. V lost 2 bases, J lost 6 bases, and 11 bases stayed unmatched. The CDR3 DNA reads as TGTGCCTGGAGTATAGACACAGGGGGGAGGCATGGCTACACCTTC. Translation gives CAWSIDTGGRHGYTF.

CDR3 DNA: TGTGCCAGCAGCTTAACGGGGGGCTCTCCCCTCCACTTT. Residues: CASSLTGGSPLHF. The V and J genes are TRBV7-3 and TRBJ1-6; D is perhaps TRBD1 (6 bases). This CDR3 comprises 13 residues. Trimming removed 0 bases at V and 13 bases at J, with 10 bases between. CDR1 and CDR2 from the germline V gene are SGHTA and FQGTGA.